This entry lists 26 T cell receptor beta chains sequenced from one sample in a study of cytomegalovirus exposure and HLA in healthy donors. Clones were sequenced by immunoSEQ multiplex PCR, and TCRdb holds only the in-frame ones, with some missing. The sample yields about 110,000 clones, about nine tenths seen once. The material sequenced was PBMCs. These receptor sequences come from a woman younger than 35 in good health and CMV-seropositive.

The rearrangement uses TRBV2 and TRBJ1-3; TRBD1 agrees at 7 bases. This CDR3 contains 16 residues. The germline V gene encodes CDR1 SNHLY and CDR2 FYNNEI. With 2 bases clipped from V and 0 bases from J, the junction kept 4 bases outside the gene matches. CDR3 coding DNA: TGTGCCAGCAGTGAAAGGGGGCAGGTCTCTGGAAACACCATATATTTT. Amino acid sequence: CASSERGQVSGNTIYF.

This chain uses TRBV7-9 with TRBJ1-1; D might be TRBD1 (5 bases). The CDR3 is 17 amino acids. The germline V gene encodes CDR1 SEHNR and CDR2 FQNEAQ (reference sequence). V was clipped by 0 bases and J by 5 bases, with 19 bases between them. The CDR3 reads CASSLAGGARSDTEAFF. CDR3 coding DNA: TGTGCCAGCAGCTTAGCGGGAGGGGCACGATCCGATACTGAAGCTTTCTTT.

The rearrangement joins TRBV7-2 to TRBJ2-3; 11 bases align to TRBD2. Germline values: CDR1 SGHTA, CDR2 FQGNSA. CDR3 length equals 16 residues. With V trimmed by 5 bases and J by 6 bases, 10 bases remained unmatched. CDR3: CASSPYLAGGWDTQYF. As DNA, the CDR3 is TGTGCCAGCAGCCCTTACCTAGCGGGGGGTTGGGATACGCAGTATTTT. Complete variable domain (other parts from reference TRBV7-2 and TRBJ2-3): GAGVSQSPSNKVTEKGKDVELRCDPISGHTALYWYRQSLGQGLEFLIYFQGNSAPDKSGLPSDRFSAERTGGSVSTLTIQRTQQEDSAVYLCASSPYLAGGWDTQYFGPGTRLTVL.

The CDR3 sequence is CATSGRQGADYGYTF. Here the CDR3 DNA reads TGTGCCACCAGCGGGAGACAGGGGGCGGACTATGGCTACACCTTC. This chain joins TRBV15 and TRBJ1-2; 10 bases agree with TRBD1. The CDR3 has 15 amino acids. J lost 3 bases, V lost 5 bases, and 6 bases had no gene match. From germline, CDR1 is LNHNV and CDR2 YYDKDF (reference sequence).

The rearrangement uses TRBV11-2 and TRBJ2-3; 10 bases match TRBD2. With 1 base clipped from V and 6 bases from J, the junction kept 1 base outside the gene matches. Germline CDR1 reads SGHAT; CDR2 reads FQNNGV. The CDR3 spans 14 residues. CDR3 nucleotides: TGTGCCAGCAGCTTAGCACTAGCGGGGGATACGCAGTATTTT. It yields the protein CASSLALAGDTQYF.

The V call is TRBV9, the J call TRBJ1-6; D not resolved. Germline-derived CDR1 and CDR2 are SGDLS and YYNGEE. V shed 3 bases and J shed 4 bases, with 8 bases lying between them. The CDR3 loop spans 14 amino acids. CDR3 in amino acids: CASSEGGYNSPLHF. Written as DNA, the CDR3 is TGTGCCAGCAGCGAGGGAGGTTATAATTCACCCCTCCACTTT.

The CDR3 DNA follows: TGTGCCACCAGCAGAAAGAGAGGGACAGGGCGTGAAAAACTGTTTTTT. Its protein is CATSRKRGTGREKLFF. The chain employs TRBV15 and TRBJ1-4; 9 bases line up with TRBD1. Germline CDR1 reads LNHNV; CDR2 reads YYDKDF (reference sequence). Trimming at V came to 2 bases and at J to 7 bases, leaving 8 bases not matched to a gene. CDR3 length equals 16 residues. The variable domain in full, with the rest retrieved from reference TRBV15 and TRBJ1-4, is DAMVIQNPRYQVTQFGKPVTLSCSQTLNHNVMYWYQQKSSQAPKLLFHYYDKDFNNEADTPDNFQSRRPNTSFCFLDIRSPGLGDTAMYLCATSRKRGTGREKLFFGSGTQLSVL.

This clone was counted once. The V call is TRBV15, the J call TRBJ2-2; TRBD2 aligns across 8 bases. Germline CDR1 reads LNHNV; CDR2 reads YYDKDF (reference sequence). The CDR3 has 17 amino acids. Trimming removed 0 bases from V and 7 bases from J; junction bases left unmatched: 10. As DNA, the CDR3 is TGTGCCACCAGCAGAGAAAGGGGCGGGGGGCCGTACGGGGAGCTGTTTTTT. This translates into CATSRERGGGPYGELFF.

This chain links TRBV6-5 with TRBJ2-5; 8 bases match TRBD2. Germline V CDR1 and CDR2: MNHEY, SVGAGI. The CDR3 runs to 15 residues. The J segment lost 2 bases and the V segment lost 6 bases, leaving 8 bases of the junction unmatched. The CDR3 sequence: CASSWGLGSQETQYF. CDR3 DNA: TGTGCCAGCAGCTGGGGACTAGGGAGTCAAGAGACCCAGTACTTC.

The chain joins TRBV19 to TRBJ2-1; 7 bases agree with TRBD1. The V and J ends lost 6 bases and 3 bases, in that order; junction bases with no gene match: 2. Germline V gene sequence: CDR1 LNHDA, CDR2 SQIVND (reference sequence). The CDR3 length is 13 residues. CDR3 DNA sequence: TGTGCCAGTAGGAGACAGGGCTACAATGAGCAGTTCTTC. Its translation is CASRRQGYNEQFF.

The rearrangement uses TRBV6-1 and TRBJ1-1; D call uncertain. Trimming left V 3 bases short and J 5 bases short, with 10 bases between. CDR1 MNHNS and CDR2 SASEGT come from the germline V gene. The CDR3 runs to 13 residues. As DNA, the CDR3 is TGTGCCAGCAGTGACAAAACAGAGACTGAAGCTTTCTTT. Translating gives CASSDKTETEAFF.

The CDR3 sequence: CASRRGSQPQHF. CDR3 bases: TGTGCCAGCAGGCGGGGGTCCCAGCCCCAGCATTTT. This chain connects TRBV6-5 to TRBJ1-5, with D perhaps matching TRBD1 (5 bases). Trimming pared 6 bases from V and 7 bases from J, leaving 10 bases between. Germline V gene sequence: CDR1 MNHEY, CDR2 SVGAGI. The CDR3 is 12 residues long.

The chain employs TRBV23-1 and TRBJ1-6, with D perhaps matching TRBD1 (5 bases). TRBV23-1 counts as an open reading frame of uncertain function. This CDR3 has 16 amino acids. Trimming cost V 7 bases and J 8 bases, with 21 bases left between them. The CDR3 DNA reads as TGCGCCAGCACCCTGGATGGGGCCAGGGTGGATTCACCCCTCCACTTT. As protein: CASTLDGARVDSPLHF.

This clone was detected only once. CDR3 loop: CASSAGGIIGELFF. CDR3 in DNA: TGTGCCAGCAGTGCCGGCGGGATTATCGGGGAGCTGTTTTTT. The genes are TRBV6-1 and TRBJ2-2; the D gene is possibly TRBD2 (6 bases). Between the trimmed V and J ends, which lost 4 bases and 7 bases, there was a span of 13 bases. CDR1 and CDR2 from the germline V gene are MNHNS and SASEGT. CDR3 size: 14 residues.

The gene calls are TRBV5-1 and TRBJ1-2, with unresolved D. From germline, CDR1 is SGHRS and CDR2 YFSETQ. The CDR3 spans 13 residues. The V end lost 0 bases, the J end lost 1 base, and 4 bases lay between the germline ends. This CDR3 is CASSLDNNYGYTF. For the CDR3, the DNA is TGCGCCAGCAGCTTGGACAATAACTATGGCTACACCTTC.

This clone was counted once. The chain employs TRBV28 and TRBJ2-3; D unresolved. The V and J ends lost 3 bases and 9 bases respectively, with 13 bases between them. CDR1 MDHEN and CDR2 SYDVKM come from the germline V gene. This CDR3 is built from 13 residues. CDR3 sequence: CASSFILARTQYF. CDR3 bases: TGTGCCAGCAGTTTCATTCTGGCGAGGACGCAGTATTTT.

The genes are TRBV6-5 and TRBJ2-7; a possible D gene is TRBD2 (6 bases). CDR1 MNHEY and CDR2 SVGAGI come from the germline V gene. The CDR3 is made up of 14 amino acids. V was shortened by 5 bases and J by 3 bases, with 14 bases between the two germline ends. CDR3 sequence: CASSPPGRNYEQYF. As DNA, the CDR3 is TGTGCCAGCAGTCCACCTGGGAGGAACTACGAGCAGTACTTC.

This clone showed up just once. The rearrangement joins TRBV2 to TRBJ1-3; 8 bases match TRBD1. This CDR3 is built from 15 residues. Per germline, CDR1 SNHLY and CDR2 FYNNEI. V dropped 4 bases and J dropped 0; count of bases not matched to a gene: 2. The CDR3 DNA reads as TGTGCCAGCAGTGGGGACAGGACCTCTGGAAACACCATATATTTT. Amino acids: CASSGDRTSGNTIYF.

On this clone: This sample also contains other DNA sequences that code for the same CDR3. The chain couples TRBV29-1 to TRBJ2-2; D possibly corresponds to TRBD2 (6 bases). Germline CDR1 is SQVTM and CDR2 is ANQGSEA. V shed 3 bases and J shed 4 bases, with 6 bases lying between them. CDR3 length: 12 residues. CDR3 residues: CSVERGTGELFF. CDR3 coding DNA: TGCAGCGTTGAGCGGGGCACCGGGGAGCTGTTTTTT.

J is TRBJ1-2 and V is TRBV6-4; maybe TRBD1 (5 bases). The germline gives CDR1 MRHNA, CDR2 SNTAGT. This CDR3 contains 13 residues. V was trimmed by 6 bases and J by 4 bases, leaving 12 bases between them. In DNA form, the CDR3 reads TGTGCCAGCAGCCGGACAAGAGGCTATGGCTACACCTTC. This gives the protein CASSRTRGYGYTF.

The chain recombines TRBV7-8 with TRBJ1-4; a possible D gene is TRBD1 (5 bases). The CDR3 sequence is 15 residues long. V lost 2 bases, J lost 5 bases, and 12 bases lay in between. Germline CDR1 SGHVS, CDR2 FQNEAQ. CDR3 sequence: CASSLMQGGNEKLFF. Written as DNA, the CDR3 is TGTGCCAGCAGCTTAATGCAGGGAGGCAATGAAAAACTGTTTTTT.

This clone was detected only a few times. This chain joins TRBV7-9 and TRBJ2-2; tentative D call: TRBD2 (7 bases). The ends were cut back, 2 bases at V and 5 bases at J, with 12 bases in the middle. This CDR3 is 15 amino acids long. Germline CDR1 is SEHNR and CDR2 is FQNEAQ (reference sequence). The CDR3 protein is CASSLYREGTGELFF. As DNA, the CDR3 is TGTGCCAGCAGCTTATACAGGGAGGGTACCGGGGAGCTGTTTTTT.

The rearrangement links TRBV27 to TRBJ1-5; 7 bases map to TRBD1. The germline V gene has CDR1 MNHEY and CDR2 SMNVEV (reference sequence). This CDR3 region has 15 residues. V was pared by 6 bases and J by 3 bases, with 8 bases of the junction left unmatched. CDR3 in amino acids: CASRPLDRPNQPQHF. In DNA, the CDR3 is TGTGCCAGCAGACCCTTGGACAGGCCCAATCAGCCCCAGCATTTT.

The V call is TRBV27, the J call TRBJ2-2; D remains ambiguous. CDR3 length equals 13 residues. The V and J ends lost 3 bases and 0 bases respectively, with 2 bases between them. Germline assignment: CDR1 MNHEY and CDR2 SMNVEV (reference sequence). The CDR3 DNA follows: TGTGCCAGCAGTTTCACGAACACCGGGGAGCTGTTTTTT. Translated: CASSFTNTGELFF.

This rearrangement joins TRBV11-3 to TRBJ2-7; TRBD2 might be the D (6 bases). The germline V and J ends were trimmed by 1 base and 0 bases, with 13 bases remaining between them. CDR1 and CDR2 from the germline V gene are SGHNT and YENEEA. CDR3 size: 16 residues. CDR3 DNA: TGTGCCAGCAGCTTAGGAGGGCGGGGAAACTCCTACGAGCAGTACGTC. This translates into CASSLGGRGNSYEQYV.

The CDR3 DNA sequence: TGTGCCACCAGCAGAGTCAGACCGGGTGCGGGGGGTACGCAGTATTTT. This sequence encodes CATSRVRPGAGGTQYF. This chain uses TRBV15 with TRBJ2-3; 8 nucleotides match TRBD2. J was trimmed by 8 bases and V by 1 base; bases with no gene match: 11. Germline lookup yields CDR1 LNHNV and CDR2 YYDKDF (reference sequence). CDR3 length equals 16 residues.